Ten or more counts support the clone carrying this TCR beta chain. Its antigen is undetermined. The data belong to a study of T cell clonality in common variable immunodeficiency. The assay was immunoSEQ multiplex PCR, and TCRdb's table has in-frame clones only and misses some. The sample shows about 40,000 clones, none of them appearing just once. Study results and limitations: Fewer TCRbeta clones were shared among CVID subjects than controls.

Sequenced: peripheral blood mononuclear cells. This TCR derives from a person aged 18-70 years in good health.

CDR3 DNA, as far as it was read: TGTGCCAGTAGTATCACAGGGTACACCGGGGAG. Amino acid sequence: CASSITGYTGE. The complete CDR3 protein is CASSITGYTGELFF. The chain has TRBV19 and TRBJ2-2; tentative D call: TRBD1 (6 bases). The CDR3 end is not reached by the read, which stops 3 residues before it; the germline J gene fills it in. V shed 3 bases and J shed 3 bases, with 8 bases lying between them. Germline-derived CDR1 and CDR2 are LNHDA and SQIVND (reference sequence). CDR3 size: 14 residues.